This note documents a single T cell receptor (beta chain) sequence. These data are taken from a study of technical replicates of blood from a handful of donors. TCRdb keeps only in-frame clones here, not all; method: immunoSEQ multiplex PCR. The table includes approximately 53,000 clones, approximately 94% detected once. There are 13 residues in the CDR3. The germline V gene encodes CDR1 SGHNT and CDR2 YYREEE (reference sequence). After removal of 4 bases from V and 6 bases from J, the junction contained 2 bases not matched to a gene. This chain links TRBV5-4 with TRBJ1-5, with TRBD1 matching over 9 bases. This sequence was found in a human donor in good health. Sequencing was done on a sample of T cells isolated from PBMCs. CDR3 bases: TGTGCCAGCAGCGTGGACAGGGGTCAGCCCCAGCATTTT. Translated, it gives CASSVDRGQPQHF.